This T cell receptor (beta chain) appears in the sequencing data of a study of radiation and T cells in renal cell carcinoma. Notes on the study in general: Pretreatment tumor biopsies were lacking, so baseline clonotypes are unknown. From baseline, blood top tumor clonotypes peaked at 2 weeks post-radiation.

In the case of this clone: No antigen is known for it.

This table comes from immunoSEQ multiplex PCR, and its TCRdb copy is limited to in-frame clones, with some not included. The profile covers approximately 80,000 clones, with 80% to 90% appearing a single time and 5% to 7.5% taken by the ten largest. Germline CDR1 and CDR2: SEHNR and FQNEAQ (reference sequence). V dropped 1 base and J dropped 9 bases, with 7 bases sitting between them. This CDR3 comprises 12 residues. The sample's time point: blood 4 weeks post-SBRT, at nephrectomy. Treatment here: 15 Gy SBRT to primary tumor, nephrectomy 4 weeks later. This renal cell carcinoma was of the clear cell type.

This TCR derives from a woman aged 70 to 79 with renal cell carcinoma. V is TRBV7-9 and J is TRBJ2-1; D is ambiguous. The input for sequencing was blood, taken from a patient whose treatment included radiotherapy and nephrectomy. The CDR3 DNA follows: TGTGCCAGCAGCTTAGTCCCCTCTGAGCAGTTCTTC. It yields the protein CASSLVPSEQFF. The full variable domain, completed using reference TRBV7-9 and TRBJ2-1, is DTGVSQNPRHKITKRGQNVTFRCDPISEHNRLYWYRQTLGQGPEFLTYFQNEAQLEKSRLLSDRFSAERPKGSFSTLEIQRTEQGDSAMYLCASSLVPSEQFFGPGTRLTVL.